This record covers a single TCR beta chain. The sample originates from a study of control samples from healthy donors and cancer patients. Here immunoSEQ multiplex PCR was the method, and the copy in TCRdb shows in-frame clones only, minus some. This sample yields roughly 88,000 clones, of which more than 85% are seen a single time; around 0.92% belongs to the top ten. There are 14 residues in the CDR3. Germline CDR1 SQVTM, CDR2 ANQGSEA. The V gene lost 4 bases and the J gene lost 3 bases, with 13 bases spanning the gap. This TCR derives from a woman between 25 and 40 years old in good health. The sample consisted of blood. The gene calls are TRBV29-1 and TRBJ1-5, with D possibly being TRBD1 (5 bases). The CDR3 nucleotides are TGCAGCGTTGCAGCAGGGTCGAACAATCAGCCCCAGCATTTT. It codes for CSVAAGSNNQPQHF.